Listed below are T cell receptor beta chains from one sample, sequenced in a study of T cells in Graves' hyperthyroidism and ophthalmopathy. TCRdb independently ran MiXCR on the multiplex PCR reads; one entry per CDR3 protein. The table records more than 350,000 distinct CDR3 sequences, approximately 17% of them present only once. What was sequenced was blood. These receptors were collected from a woman in her thirties with Graves' hyperthyroidism that later progressed to Graves' ophthalmopathy. The CDR3 runs from the conserved cysteine through the conserved F or W.

TRBJ2-5,TRBV12-3/TRBV12-4,CASNNRGVQETQYF
TRBJ2-7,TRBV6-2/TRBV6-3,CASRGDSAYEQYF
TRBJ1-2,TRBV29-1,CSADRGVYGYTF
TRBJ2-3,TRBV27,CASSSEWGRPSGASRGDTQYF
TRBJ1-5,TRBV5-6,CASSLVDSPNQPQHF
TRBJ1-6,TRBV7-9,CASSLDSAPLHF
TRBJ1-3,TRBV2,CASSALEAVSGNTIYF
TRBJ2-7,TRBV7-9,CASSLPSSYEQYF
TRBJ1-2,TRBV18,CASSPIVGGGDYGYTF
TRBJ2-3,TRBV20-1,CSALAASTDTQYF
TRBJ2-5,TRBV27,CASSSSGGAETQYF
TRBJ2-2,TRBV20-1,CSAILAGGYTGELFF
TRBJ1-5,TRBV2,CASSYGPGGSQPQHF
TRBJ1-1,TRBV19,CASSASFLIGTEAFF
TRBJ2-2,TRBV18,CASSLLQGTGELFF
TRBJ2-1,TRBV27,CASRLGGHHEQFF
TRBJ1-4,TRBV20-1,CSARSGLATNEKLFF
TRBJ2-1,TRBV11-2,CASSSTGFENEQFF
TRBJ2-7,TRBV7-8,CASKPTSYEQYF